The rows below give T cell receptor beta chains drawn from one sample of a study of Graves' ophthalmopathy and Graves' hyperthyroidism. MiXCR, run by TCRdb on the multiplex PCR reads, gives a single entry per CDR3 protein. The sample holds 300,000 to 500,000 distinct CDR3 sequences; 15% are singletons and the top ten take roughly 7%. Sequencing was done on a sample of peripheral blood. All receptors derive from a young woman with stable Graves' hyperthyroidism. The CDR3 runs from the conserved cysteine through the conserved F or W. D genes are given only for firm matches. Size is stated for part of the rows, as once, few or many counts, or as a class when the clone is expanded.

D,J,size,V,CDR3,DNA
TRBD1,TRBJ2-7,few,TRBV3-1,CASSPDRVSYEQYF,TGTGCCAGCAGCCCGGACAGGGTCTCCTACGAGCAGTACTTC
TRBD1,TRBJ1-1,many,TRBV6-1,CASSEMEGADTEAFF,TGTGCCAGCAGTGAGATGGAGGGGGCGGATACTGAAGCTTTCTTT
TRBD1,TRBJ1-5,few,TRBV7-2,CASSLTGQVNQPQHF,TGTGCCAGCAGCTTAACTGGACAGGTCAATCAGCCCCAGCATTTT
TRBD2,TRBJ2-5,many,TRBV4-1,CASSPSGLVVETQYF,TGCGCCAGCAGCCCTTCCGGACTAGTTGTGGAGACCCAGTACTTC
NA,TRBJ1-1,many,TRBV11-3,CASSPLDTEAFF,TGTGCCAGCAGCCCCCTGGACACTGAAGCTTTCTTT
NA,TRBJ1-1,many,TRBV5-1,CASGPWTALNTEAFF,TGCGCCAGCGGGCCCTGGACAGCCCTAAACACTGAAGCTTTCTTT
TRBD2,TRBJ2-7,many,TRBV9,CASSVGTSYEQYF,TGTGCCAGCAGCGTAGGGACTAGCTACGAGCAGTACTTC
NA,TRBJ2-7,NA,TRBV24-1,CAIGGIRRYEQYF,TGTGCCATCGGCGGGATTCGACGATACGAGCAGTACTTC
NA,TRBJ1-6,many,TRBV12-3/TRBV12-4,CASSFRPITGINSPLHF,TGTGCCAGCAGTTTCCGCCCAATAACAGGGATTAATTCACCCCTCCACTTT
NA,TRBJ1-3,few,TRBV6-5,CASSYSIESGNTIYF,TGTGCCAGCAGTTACTCTATAGAATCTGGAAACACCATATATTTT
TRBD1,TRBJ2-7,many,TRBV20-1,CSANAGTGAYEQYF,TGCAGTGCAAATGCCGGGACAGGGGCCTACGAGCAGTACTTC
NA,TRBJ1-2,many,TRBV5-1,CASSLDGAFNYGYTF,TGCGCCAGCAGCTTGGACGGGGCTTTCAACTATGGCTACACCTTC
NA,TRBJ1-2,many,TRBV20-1,CSAQRRAEDYGYTF,TGCAGTGCGCAGCGAAGGGCTGAGGACTATGGCTACACCTTC
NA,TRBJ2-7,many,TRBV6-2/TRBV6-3,CASSYTQGIGYEQYF,TGTGCCAGCAGTTACACACAGGGTATCGGCTACGAGCAGTACTTC
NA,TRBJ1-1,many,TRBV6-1,CASSEHWQTSEAFF,TGTGCCAGCAGTGAACATTGGCAGACAAGTGAAGCTTTCTTT
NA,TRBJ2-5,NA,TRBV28,CASKRMGSRTQYF,TGTGCCAGTAAAAGGATGGGATCGCGGACCCAGTACTTC
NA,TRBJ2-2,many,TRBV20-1,CSAAEGRSGELFF,TGCAGTGCTGCCGAAGGGAGGTCCGGGGAGCTGTTTTTT
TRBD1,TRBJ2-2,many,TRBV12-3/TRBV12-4,CASSFRRDRETGELFF,TGTGCCAGCAGTTTTCGCCGGGACAGGGAGACCGGGGAGCTGTTTTTT
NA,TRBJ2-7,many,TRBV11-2,CASSLDGTWEQYF,TGTGCCAGCAGCTTGGATGGGACCTGGGAGCAGTACTTC
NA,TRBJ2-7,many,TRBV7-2,CASSPVGGLSDLDF,TGTGCCAGCAGCCCGGTCGGGGGCTTATCAGACTTGGACTTC
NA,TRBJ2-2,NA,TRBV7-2,CASSPRGGGELFF,TGTGCCAGCAGCCCAAGGGGGGGCGGGGAGCTGTTTTTT
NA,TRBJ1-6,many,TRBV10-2,CASSESSSYNSPLHF,TGCGCCAGCAGTGAGAGTAGCTCCTATAATTCACCCCTCCACTTT
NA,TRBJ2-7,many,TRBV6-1,CASGQGGSLYEQYF,TGTGCCAGCGGACAAGGGGGATCCCTCTACGAGCAGTACTTC
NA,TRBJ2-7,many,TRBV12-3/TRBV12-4,CASSLRGAYEQYF,TGTGCCAGCAGTTTAAGGGGGGCCTACGAGCAGTACTTC
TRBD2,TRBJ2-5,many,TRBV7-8,CASSLAPPSSGGEQETQYF,TGTGCCAGCAGCTTAGCCCCTCCCTCTAGCGGGGGGGAACAAGAGACCCAGTACTTC
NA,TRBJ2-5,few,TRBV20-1,CSARPGLVETQYF,TGCAGTGCGCGGCCTGGACTGGTGGAGACCCAGTACTTC
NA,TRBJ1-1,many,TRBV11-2,CASSQWGGAEAFF,TGTGCCAGCAGTCAGTGGGGAGGTGCTGAAGCTTTCTTT
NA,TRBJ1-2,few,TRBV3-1,CASSQGHGYTF,TGTGCCAGCAGCCAGGGGCATGGCTACACCTTC
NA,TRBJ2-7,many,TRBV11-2,CASSLGGTLYEQYF,TGTGCCAGCAGCTTAGGGGGGACCTTGTACGAGCAGTACTTC
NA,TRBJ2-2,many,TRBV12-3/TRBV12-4,CATMSGGTGELFF,TGTGCCACCATGTCCGGGGGCACCGGGGAGCTGTTTTTT
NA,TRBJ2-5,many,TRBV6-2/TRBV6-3,CASSYPLEGSSETQYF,TGTGCCAGCAGTTATCCCCTAGAGGGCTCGTCAGAGACCCAGTACTTC
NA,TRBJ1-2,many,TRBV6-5,CASSYSPGQGGYTF,TGTGCCAGCAGTTACTCTCCAGGGCAGGGTGGCTACACCTTC
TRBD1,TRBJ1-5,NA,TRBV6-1,CASTSGDRVQPQHF,TGTGCCAGCACCTCCGGAGACAGGGTTCAGCCCCAGCATTTT
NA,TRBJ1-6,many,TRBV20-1,CSATGNRSPLHF,TGCAGTGCTACGGGGAACCGATCACCCCTCCACTTT
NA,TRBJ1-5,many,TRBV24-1,CATSDQGFRQPQHF,TGTGCCACCAGTGATCAGGGGTTCAGGCAGCCCCAGCATTTT
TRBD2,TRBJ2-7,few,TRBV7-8,CASSLTSGGYYEQYF,TGTGCCAGCAGCTTGACTAGCGGGGGATACTACGAGCAGTACTTC
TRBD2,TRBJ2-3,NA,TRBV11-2,CASSFQRGADTQYF,TGTGCCAGCAGCTTCCAGCGGGGCGCAGATACGCAGTATTTT
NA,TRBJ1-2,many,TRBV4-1,CASSQEDETGIRIGYTF,TGCGCCAGCAGCCAAGAAGACGAAACAGGGATACGGATAGGCTACACCTTC
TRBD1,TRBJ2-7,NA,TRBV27,CASSFFGQGPYEQYF,TGTGCCAGCAGTTTTTTCGGACAGGGGCCATACGAGCAGTACTTC
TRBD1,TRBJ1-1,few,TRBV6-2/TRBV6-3,CASSHPGQGFGPEAFF,TGTGCCAGCAGTCATCCGGGACAGGGTTTCGGGCCTGAAGCTTTCTTT
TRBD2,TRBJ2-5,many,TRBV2,CASARPSGGVETQYF,TGTGCCAGCGCCCGCCCGAGCGGGGGGGTGGAGACCCAGTACTTC
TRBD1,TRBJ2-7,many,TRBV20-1,CSARETGVRPEQYF,TGCAGTGCTAGAGAGACAGGGGTTCGTCCCGAGCAGTACTTC
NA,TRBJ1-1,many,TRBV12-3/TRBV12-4,CASSTSAFNTEAFF,TGTGCCAGCAGTACCTCGGCCTTCAACACTGAAGCTTTCTTT
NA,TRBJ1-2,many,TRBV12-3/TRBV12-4,CASSWGQGFGYTF,TGTGCCAGCAGTTGGGGGCAGGGTTTTGGCTACACCTTC
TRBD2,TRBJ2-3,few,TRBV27,CASSLQRGQSTDTQYF,TGTGCCAGCAGTCTCCAGCGGGGTCAAAGCACAGATACGCAGTATTTT
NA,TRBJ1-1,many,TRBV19,CASSKGQASTEAFF,TGTGCCAGTAGTAAGGGGCAGGCGAGCACTGAAGCTTTCTTT
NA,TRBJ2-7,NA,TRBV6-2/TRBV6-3,CASTRTGTTYEQYF,TGTGCCAGCACCAGGACAGGGACTACCTACGAGCAGTACTTC
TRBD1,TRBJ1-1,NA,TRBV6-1,CASSEGTGRTEAFF,TGTGCCAGCAGTGAAGGGACAGGGCGGACTGAAGCTTTCTTT
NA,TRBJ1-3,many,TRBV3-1,CASSQVPQETIYF,TGTGCCAGCAGCCAAGTCCCACAAGAGACCATATATTTT
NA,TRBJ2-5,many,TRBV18,CASSPQEGSGETQYF,TGTGCCAGCTCTCCCCAGGAGGGCAGTGGAGAGACCCAGTACTTC
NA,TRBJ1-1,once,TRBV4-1,CASSVHPTVNTEAFF,TGCGCCAGCAGCGTCCATCCGACGGTTAACACTGAAGCTTTCTTT
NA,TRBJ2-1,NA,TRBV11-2,CASSLGRDEQFF,TGTGCCAGCAGCTTAGGACGGGATGAGCAGTTCTTC
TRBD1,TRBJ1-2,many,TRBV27,CASSSRQGGARGGYTF,TGTGCCAGCAGTTCCCGACAGGGGGGGGCGAGGGGTGGCTACACCTTC
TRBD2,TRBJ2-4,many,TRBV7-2,CASSYRLAGGVQYF,TGTGCCAGCAGCTATAGGCTAGCGGGGGGCGTTCAGTACTTC
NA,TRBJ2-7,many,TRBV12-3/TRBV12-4,CASSPSPREQYF,TGTGCCAGCAGTCCGAGTCCGAGGGAGCAGTACTTC
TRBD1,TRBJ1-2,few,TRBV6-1,CASSEDRGGHGYTF,TGTGCCAGCAGTGAAGACAGGGGTGGTCATGGCTACACCTTC